The 21 T cell receptor beta chains below were found in one sample sequenced in a study of cytotoxic CD8 clonotypes in ibrutinib-treated CLL. Assay: immunoSEQ multiplex PCR; the TCRdb copy retains only in-frame clones and omits some. This sample has about 140,000 clones, with 70% to 90% found just once. The material sequenced was PBMCs, taken after 36 months of ibrutinib treatment. All receptors come from a human donor with chronic lymphocytic leukemia.

The chain recombines TRBV2 with TRBJ2-7, with 8 bases fitting TRBD2. The CDR3 loop spans 15 amino acids. The V and J ends lost 3 bases and 4 bases, in that order; junction bases with no gene match: 8. Looked up from germline, CDR1 is SNHLY and CDR2 is FYNNEI. The CDR3 loop is CASSERSGSGYEQYF. DNA of the CDR3: TGTGCCAGCAGTGAGAGGAGCGGGAGTGGTTACGAGCAGTACTTC. Looking up the rest from reference TRBV2 and TRBJ2-7 gives the full variable domain: EPEVTQTPSHQVTQMGQEVILRCVPISNHLYFYWYRQILGQKVEFLVSFYNNEISEKSEIFDDQFSVERPDGSNFTLKIRSTKLEDSAMYFCASSERSGSGYEQYFGPGTRLTVT.

V and J are TRBV4-1 and TRBJ2-2, with 8 bases lining up with TRBD1. V lost 0 bases and J lost 4; bases outside the gene matches: 4. Germline CDR1 MGHRA, CDR2 YSYEKL. The CDR3 sequence is 16 residues long. Written as DNA, the CDR3 is TGCGCCAGCAGCCAAGAGTGGACAGGGTCCACCGGGGAGCTGTTTTTT. It specifies CASSQEWTGSTGELFF.

The V gene is TRBV5-4, the J gene TRBJ2-3; D is undetermined. V shed 2 bases and J shed 6 bases, with 19 bases lying between them. The CDR3 loop spans 16 amino acids. Germline CDR1 and CDR2: SGHNT and YYREEE (reference sequence). CDR3 in amino acids: CASSLNSPRFVDTQYF. In nucleotides, the CDR3 is TGTGCCAGCAGCTTAAACAGTCCCCGTTTCGTCGATACGCAGTATTTT.

This clone appeared a single time. The chain employs TRBV19 and TRBJ1-4; TRBD1 matches at 7 bases. This CDR3 comprises 15 residues. V trimming: 4 bases; J trimming: 3 bases; junction bases outside the gene matches: 5. Germline values: CDR1 LNHDA, CDR2 SQIVND (reference sequence). CDR3 DNA: TGTGCCAGTAGTAGCGACAGGGAAGCTAATGAAAAACTGTTTTTT. Protein product: CASSSDREANEKLFF.

The chain recombines TRBV4-2 with TRBJ2-3; D is uncertain. The CDR3 covers 15 residues. Looked up from germline, CDR1 is LGHNA and CDR2 is YNFKEQ. Trimming left V 1 base short and J 1 base short, with 9 bases between. Here the CDR3 reads CASSQVPRGTDTQYF. CDR3 in DNA: TGTGCCAGCAGCCAAGTACCACGGGGCACAGATACGCAGTATTTT.

By share of the sample, this clone is medium-sized. The chain employs TRBV4-1 and TRBJ1-1; D gene ambiguous. This CDR3 comprises 13 residues. Trimming removed 2 bases from V and 1 base from J, with 5 bases in between. Germline CDR1 is MGHRA and CDR2 is YSYEKL. DNA of the CDR3: TGCGCCAGCAGCCAATTGGGGAACACTGAAGCTTTCTTT. Encoded protein: CASSQLGNTEAFF.

CDR3 loop: CASSLEGLTNEKLFF. CDR3 DNA: TGTGCCAGCAGCTTGGAGGGGCTCACTAATGAAAAACTGTTTTTT. The gene calls are TRBV5-6 and TRBJ1-4; the D gene is possibly TRBD1 (5 bases). CDR1 is SGHDT, CDR2 YYEEEE, per germline. V lost 0 bases and J 2 bases, leaving 8 bases between the germline ends. CDR3 size: 15 residues.

The V gene is TRBV7-9, the J gene TRBJ1-3; 7 bases match TRBD1. V shed 2 bases and J 2 bases; nucleotides not matched to a gene: 3. This CDR3 region has 15 residues. Germline values: CDR1 SEHNR, CDR2 FQNEAQ (reference sequence). The CDR3 DNA is TGTGCCAGCAGCTTATCAGGGGGGACTGGAAACACCATATATTTT. Amino acid sequence: CASSLSGGTGNTIYF. The full variable domain, completed using reference TRBV7-9 and TRBJ1-3, is DTGVSQNPRHKITKRGQNVTFRCDPISEHNRLYWYRQTLGQGPEFLTYFQNEAQLEKSRLLSDRFSAERPKGSFSTLEIQRTEQGDSAMYLCASSLSGGTGNTIYFGEGSWLTVV.

The chain carries TRBV19 and TRBJ1-4; the D is unclear. V dropped 3 bases and J dropped 4 bases, with 9 bases sitting between them. CDR3 length: 14 residues. Germline assignment: CDR1 LNHDA and CDR2 SQIVND (reference sequence). Here the CDR3 DNA reads TGTGCCAGTAGTATCGGATGGGGTAATGAAAAACTGTTTTTT. This sequence encodes CASSIGWGNEKLFF.

V usage is TRBV7-2 and J usage is TRBJ2-5; D is uncertain. V shed 5 bases and J shed 1 base, with 5 bases lying between them. This CDR3 has 12 amino acids. Germline V gene sequence: CDR1 SGHTA, CDR2 FQGNSA. Written as DNA, the CDR3 is TGTGCCAGCAGCAGACTCCAAGAGACCCAGTACTTC. Encoded protein: CASSRLQETQYF.

The rearrangement joins TRBV5-1 to TRBJ2-5, with D possibly being TRBD1 or TRBD2 (5 bases each). The V gene lost 3 bases and the J gene lost 5 bases, with 14 bases spanning the gap. Germline CDR1 is SGHRS and CDR2 is YFSETQ. This CDR3 region has 14 residues. In DNA, the CDR3 is TGCGCCAGCAGCTGGGGACGGGTATTGGAGACCCAGTACTTC. This sequence encodes CASSWGRVLETQYF.

This chain uses TRBV5-4 with TRBJ2-7; 8 nucleotides agree with TRBD2. This CDR3 is built from 15 residues. V shed 3 bases, J shed 7 bases, and the junction held 12 bases outside the gene matches. CDR1 and CDR2 from the germline V gene are SGHNT and YYREEE (reference sequence). In DNA, the CDR3 is TGTGCCAGCAGCTCGGCAGTAGCGGGACTTGGGGAGCAGTACTTC. It encodes CASSSAVAGLGEQYF.

This chain joins TRBV7-8 and TRBJ1-1, with D maybe TRBD1 (5 bases). Germline values: CDR1 SGHVS, CDR2 FQNEAQ. The V end was cut by 5 bases, the J end by 4 bases, with 11 bases between. The CDR3 is 13 residues long. CDR3 region: CASSTGPFTEAFF. CDR3 coding DNA: TGTGCCAGCAGCACAGGACCCTTCACTGAAGCTTTCTTT.

The CDR3 DNA reads TGTGCCACCCGCCGGGGAGCGGGAGTTTACTACGAGCAGTACTTC. Its protein is CATRRGAGVYYEQYF. The rearrangement joins TRBV27 to TRBJ2-7; 8 bases are shared with TRBD2. V was pared by 10 bases and J by 3 bases, with 14 bases of the junction left unmatched. The CDR3 loop spans 15 amino acids. Germline V CDR1 and CDR2: MNHEY, SMNVEV (reference sequence).

The chain uses TRBV2 and TRBJ2-7, with 7 bases that match TRBD1. The J segment lost 6 bases and the V segment lost 6 bases, leaving 14 bases of the junction unmatched. Germline CDR1 is SNHLY and CDR2 is FYNNEI. The CDR3 has 15 amino acids. CDR3 region: CASRKTGVGGIEQYF. In DNA form, the CDR3 reads TGTGCCAGCAGGAAAACAGGGGTAGGAGGAATCGAGCAGTACTTC.

This chain links TRBV7-9 with TRBJ1-1, with 7 bases identical to TRBD1. From germline, CDR1 is SEHNR and CDR2 FQNEAQ (reference sequence). Trimming at V came to 5 bases and at J to 12 bases, leaving 3 bases not matched to a gene. The CDR3 is made up of 10 amino acids. CDR3: CASSLTGTFF. In DNA, the CDR3 is TGTGCCAGCAGCCTGACAGGGACTTTCTTT.

V is TRBV7-6 and J is TRBJ2-1, with 7 bases matching TRBD2. The J segment lost 7 bases and the V segment lost 3 bases, leaving 6 bases of the junction unmatched. The CDR3 runs 14 residues. CDR1 is SGHVS, CDR2 FNYEAQ, per germline. In DNA, the CDR3 is TGTGCCAGCAGCTTGAGCGGGATAGGGAATGAGCAGTTCTTC. Its protein product is CASSLSGIGNEQFF.

The chain uses TRBV5-4 and TRBJ1-3, with D uncertain. The length of the CDR3 is 15 residues. V was cut by 1 base and J by 0 bases, with 8 bases left in between. Per germline, CDR1 SGHNT and CDR2 YYREEE (reference sequence). The CDR3 sequence: CASSLSPSSGNTIYF. In nucleotides, the CDR3 is TGTGCCAGCAGCTTGTCTCCAAGCTCTGGAAACACCATATATTTT.

The chain links TRBV19 to TRBJ2-7; D may be TRBD2 (5 bases). The germline CDR1 and CDR2 sequences are LNHDA and SQIVND (reference sequence). The CDR3 has 14 residues. Deletions cut 1 base from V and 4 bases from J, with 11 bases between. The CDR3 DNA reads TGTGCCAGTAGTATAGGTAATAGAGGGTACGAGCAGTACTTC. Translated: CASSIGNRGYEQYF.

This clone was found many times. The CDR3 is CASSPLVGGTLEAFF. CDR3 DNA: TGTGCCAGCAGCCCCCTAGTTGGGGGGACCCTTGAAGCTTTCTTT. The V and J genes are TRBV5-8 and TRBJ1-1, with D possibly being TRBD1 (5 bases). CDR3 size: 15 residues. In germline, CDR1 is SGHTS, CDR2 YDEGEE. Trimming took off 4 bases at V and 7 bases at J, with 20 bases between the two ends.

This chain uses TRBV28 with TRBJ2-5; D is ambiguous. V was shortened by 2 bases and J by 4 bases, with 5 bases between the two germline ends. The germline V gene has CDR1 MDHEN and CDR2 SYDVKM. This CDR3 region has 12 residues. The CDR3 loop is CASSLVSETQYF. As DNA, the CDR3 is TGTGCCAGCAGTTTAGTCTCAGAGACCCAGTACTTC.